The 7 T cell receptor beta chains listed next were all sequenced from one sample in a study of metastatic and nonmetastatic thyroid tumors. TCRdb re-called the PCR reads via MiXCR. This sample has tens of thousands of clones, with around 25% found just once. All patients were untreated before thyroid surgery. The sample consisted of blood. The receptors were gathered from a female donor with papillary thyroid cancer or a benign thyroid nodule (not recorded which). Some clones in this sample may be carry-over from other donors' samples.

This clone has a count of ten or more. The V gene is TRBV4-2, the J gene TRBJ1-2; D may be TRBD1 (6 bases). The CDR3 is 16 amino acids. V shed 0 bases and J shed 8 bases, with 19 bases lying between them. Germline V lookup: CDR1 LGHNA, CDR2 YNFKEQ. As DNA, the CDR3 is TGTGCCAGCAGCCAAGAGAATAGGGACAAGGGAGGGGGCTACACCTTC. Protein: CASSQENRDKGGGYTF.

This clone was seen a handful of times. The chain recombines TRBV2 with TRBJ2-3; possibly TRBD2 for D (5 bases). CDR3 length equals 17 residues. Deletions cut 2 bases from V and 4 bases from J, with 19 bases between. Germline CDR1 SNHLY, CDR2 FYNNEI. CDR3 region: CASSEFTDFQGPDTQYF. As DNA, the CDR3 is TGTGCCAGCAGTGAATTTACGGACTTCCAAGGCCCAGATACGCAGTATTTT.

This chain joins TRBV11-2 and TRBJ2-1; D is unclear. From germline, CDR1 is SGHAT and CDR2 FQNNGV. V shed 7 bases and J shed 0 bases, with 13 bases lying between them. This CDR3 is built from 15 residues. CDR3 amino acids: CASKLKQSSYNEQFF. The CDR3 region has the DNA TGTGCCAGCAAGCTTAAGCAGAGCTCCTACAATGAGCAGTTCTTC.

In its sample, this clone was seen a few times. J is TRBJ2-1 and V is TRBV6-4, with 9 bases lining up with TRBD2. The length of the CDR3 is 15 residues. The V gene end was trimmed by 0 bases and the J gene end by 4 bases; junction bases not matched to a gene: 1. Germline V gene lookup returns CDR1 MRHNA and CDR2 SNTAGT. The CDR3 protein is CASSDSSGSYNEQFF. CDR3 nucleotide sequence: TGTGCCAGCAGTGACTCTAGCGGGAGTTACAATGAGCAGTTCTTC.

This clone showed up just once. The rearrangement joins TRBV11-2 to TRBJ1-6; D might be TRBD1 (5 bases). CDR1 SGHAT and CDR2 FQNNGV come from the germline V gene. V lost 5 bases, J lost 6 bases, and 17 bases lay in between. This CDR3 is 16 amino acids long. The CDR3 loop reads CASSPAGMSFNSPLHF. The CDR3 DNA is TGTGCCAGCAGCCCAGCAGGGATGTCGTTTAATTCACCCCTCCACTTT.

CDR3 in amino acids: CASSSGTSIREQFF. As DNA, the CDR3 is TGTGCCAGCAGTTCAGGTACTAGTATTAGGGAGCAGTTCTTC. The J gene is TRBJ2-1, the V gene TRBV28; D may be TRBD2 (5 bases). V shed 4 bases and J shed 10 bases, with 17 bases lying between them. CDR3 length: 14 amino acids. Per the germline V gene, CDR1 is MDHEN and CDR2 is SYDVKM. Full variable domain (remainder filled in from reference TRBV28 and TRBJ2-1): DVKVTQSSRYLVKRTGEKVFLECVQDMDHENMFWYRQDPGLGLRLIYFSYDVKMKEKGDIPEGYSVSREKKERFSLILESASTNQTSMYLCASSSGTSIREQFFGPGTRLTVL.

Comment on this clone: The junction does not match germline at one end; this may be a read error. The CDR3 loop reads CASSYSSGRTGGEQYF. The CDR3 region has the DNA TGTGCCAGCAGTTACTCTAGCGGGAGAACCGGCGGCGAGCAGTACTTC. The rearrangement joins TRBV6-4 to TRBJ2-7, with 10 bases aligning to TRBD2. This CDR3 spans 16 amino acids. Germline V gene lookup returns CDR1 MRHNA and CDR2 SNTAGT.